The following is a T cell receptor beta chain sequence with its context. This sample was included in a study of Ad26.COV2.S vaccination and SARS-CoV-2 variants. Repertoires were generated with immunoSEQ multiplex PCR, while TCRdb's copy carries only in-frame clones and drops some. The table shows roughly 400,000 clones, with 80% to 95% occurring only once. Treatment reported: 15 to 20 received Ad26.COV2.S at low or high dose, single or two shots; roughly 5 received placebo; per-sample allocation not given. Specimen acquisition occurred on day 63 following the initial vaccine or placebo injection. Trimming pared 6 bases from V and 4 bases from J, leaving 21 bases between. Germline lookup yields CDR1 MNHEY and CDR2 SMNVEV (reference sequence). This CDR3 has 17 residues.

This sequence was found in a person aged 18-65 years who received the Ad26.COV2.S COVID-19 vaccine or a placebo. The chain couples TRBV27 to TRBJ2-2; D remains ambiguous. The starting material was peripheral blood, obtained in a trial of Ad26.COV2.S vaccine versus placebo. The CDR3 DNA reads as TGTGCCAGCAGCCCCCACCCAATAATATCCCTCACCGGGGAGCTGTTTTTT. Amino acids: CASSPHPIISLTGELFF.